The rows below give T cell receptor beta chains drawn from one sample of a study of T cell responses to AZD1222 COVID-19 vaccine. Produced via immunoSEQ multiplex PCR; TCRdb's table is partial and in-frame only. The sample consists of some 87,000 clones, approximately 89% of them appearing once. This sample comprised peripheral blood, obtained on day 0 of MenACWY control vaccination. The receptors were sampled from an adult in good health. Each CDR3 is given with its conserved first and last residue. A D gene is named only where the DNA matches it firmly. Part of the rows lack a size; the others show once, few, many or a class for expanded clones.

length	V	D	J	size	CDR3	DNA
17	TRBV10-3	TRBD2	TRBJ2-2	.	CAISESTGLANTGELFF	TGTGCCATCAGTGAGTCGACGGGACTAGCGAACACCGGGGAGCTGTTTTTT
14	TRBV2	.	TRBJ2-7	.	CASHRDGGAYEQYF	TGTGCCAGCCACCGGGACGGAGGGGCCTACGAGCAGTACTTC
14	TRBV2	.	TRBJ2-3	.	CASSGWGATDTQYF	TGTGCCAGCAGTGGATGGGGGGCCACAGATACGCAGTATTTT
17	TRBV12-2	.	TRBJ2-2	.	CASRLAPRLAGTGELFF	TGTGCAAGTCGCTTAGCCCCCCGACTAGCGGGGACCGGGGAGCTGTTTTTT
15	TRBV5-1	.	TRBJ1-4	.	CASSLAGATNEKLFF	TGCGCCAGCAGCTTGGCAGGGGCAACTAATGAAAAACTGTTTTTT
14	TRBV27	.	TRBJ1-1	.	CASSRRGGTTEAFF	TGTGCCAGCAGCCGCAGGGGTGGGACCACTGAAGCTTTCTTT
15	TRBV11-2	.	TRBJ2-7	.	CASSPGGREVDEQYF	TGTGCCAGCAGCCCCGGGGGCAGGGAGGTCGACGAGCAGTACTTC
13	TRBV6-5	.	TRBJ1-2	few	CASSPRAEYGYTF	TGTGCCAGCAGCCCAAGGGCAGAGTATGGCTACACCTTC
14	TRBV10-2	.	TRBJ2-1	.	CASSPGTAYNEQFF	TGCGCCAGCAGCCCCGGGACGGCTTACAATGAGCAGTTCTTC
15	TRBV3-1/TRBV3-2	TRBD1	TRBJ1-5	.	CASSQGQGGLQPQHF	TGTGCCAGCAGCCAAGGACAGGGAGGGCTTCAGCCCCAGCATTTT
17	TRBV21-1	.	TRBJ2-1	.	CASSNTYSGRAGNEQFF	TGTGCCAGCAGCAACACGTATAGCGGGAGGGCCGGTAATGAGCAGTTCTTC
16	TRBV6-6	TRBD2	TRBJ2-7	.	CASSPFSGGSSYEQYF	TGTGCCAGCTCCCCGTTTTCGGGGGGGAGCTCCTACGAGCAGTACTTC
13	TRBV6-5	TRBD2	TRBJ2-2	.	CASTGGNTGELFF	TGTGCCAGCACGGGGGGGAACACCGGGGAGCTGTTTTTT
12	TRBV2	.	TRBJ2-1	.	CASKLYGDEQFF	TGTGCCAGCAAGCTATATGGGGATGAGCAGTTCTTC
14	TRBV7-9	.	TRBJ2-7	.	CASSLDLGAYEQYF	TGTGCCAGCAGCTTAGATCTTGGGGCTTACGAGCAGTACTTC
15	TRBV11-2	TRBD1	TRBJ2-1	.	CASSLDRGRFNEQFF	TGTGCCAGCAGCTTGGACAGGGGGCGGTTTAATGAGCAGTTCTTC
17	TRBV10-3	.	TRBJ1-4	.	CAISESGVVGTNEKLFF	TGTGCCATCAGTGAATCAGGGGTGGTTGGAACTAATGAAAAACTGTTTTTT
15	TRBV5-1	TRBD1	TRBJ1-1	.	CASSILPDRGLEAFF	TGCGCCAGCAGCATACTACCAGACAGGGGGCTTGAAGCTTTCTTT
15	TRBV7-8	.	TRBJ2-2	.	CASSLNPSATGELFF	TGTGCCAGCAGCTTAAATCCCTCTGCGACGGGGGAGCTGTTTTTT
14	TRBV5-4	TRBD2	TRBJ2-5	.	CASSQRLAGETQYF	TGTGCCAGCAGCCAAAGACTAGCGGGAGAGACCCAGTACTTC
19	TRBV15	TRBD2	TRBJ2-7	.	CATSRDLAGLAGVGNEQYF	TGTGCCACCAGCAGAGATCTGGCAGGACTAGCGGGAGTCGGGAACGAGCAGTACTTC
15	TRBV7-9	TRBD1	TRBJ1-6	.	CASTPGQGENSPLHF	TGTGCCAGCACCCCGGGGCAGGGGGAGAATTCACCCCTCCACTTT
9	TRBV27	.	TRBJ2-7	.	CASSLPWYF	TGTGCCAGCAGTTTGCCGTGGTACTTC
16	TRBV7-8	.	TRBJ1-1	.	CASSLRRGGRNTEAFF	TGTGCCAGCAGTCTTCGGCGGGGCGGGCGGAACACTGAAGCTTTCTTT
14	TRBV7-6	TRBD2	TRBJ2-5	once	CASSLAAGGETQYF	TGTGCCAGCAGCTTAGCGGCGGGAGGAGAGACCCAGTACTTC
18	TRBV28	.	TRBJ1-6	once	CASTLGFRGSSYNSPLHF	TGTGCCAGCACCCTTGGGTTTAGGGGAAGCTCCTATAATTCACCCCTCCACTTT
14	TRBV10-1	.	TRBJ1-4	.	CASSGSEGNEKLFF	TGCGCCAGCAGTGGATCAGAGGGCAATGAAAAACTGTTTTTT
15	TRBV5-1	TRBD2	TRBJ2-2	.	CASSPSGGATGELFF	TGCGCCAGCAGCCCCTCGGGGGGTGCAACCGGGGAGCTGTTTTTT
14	TRBV14	TRBD1	TRBJ2-7	.	CASSTTGQGANQYF	TGTGCCAGCAGCACTACGGGACAGGGGGCGAACCAGTACTTC
15	TRBV4-1	.	TRBJ2-3	.	CASSQEGFVRDTQYF	TGCGCCAGCAGCCAAGAGGGCTTTGTGAGAGATACGCAGTATTTT
14	TRBV7-2	.	TRBJ1-1	.	CASSLNHPNTEAFF	TGTGCCAGCAGCTTAAATCACCCGAACACTGAAGCTTTCTTT
14	TRBV6-5	.	TRBJ1-1	.	CASSYAGGSTEAFF	TGTGCCAGCAGTTACGCGGGGGGAAGCACTGAAGCTTTCTTT
14	TRBV5-6	.	TRBJ1-2	.	CASSLPPTEVGYTF	TGTGCCAGCAGCTTACCCCCCACAGAGGTTGGCTACACCTTC
13	TRBV7-9	.	TRBJ1-2	.	CASSSGGSYGYTF	TGTGCCAGCAGTTCCGGGGGGAGCTATGGCTACACCTTC
18	TRBV23-1	.	TRBJ1-1	.	CASTEQGATTASHTEAFF	TGCGCCAGCACCGAACAGGGCGCCACGACTGCGTCTCACACTGAAGCTTTCTTT
11	TRBV7-2	.	TRBJ2-5	.	CASSFSETQYF	TGTGCCAGCAGCTTCTCAGAGACCCAGTACTTC
14	TRBV19	TRBD1	TRBJ2-7	.	CASSIKGATYEQYF	TGTGCCAGTAGTATTAAGGGGGCGACCTACGAGCAGTACTTC
14	TRBV18	.	TRBJ2-7	.	CASSFRGSSYEQYF	TGTGCCAGCTCATTCAGGGGCAGCTCCTACGAGCAGTACTTC
16	TRBV11-2	TRBD2	TRBJ2-1	.	CASSYPGLAGVVEQFF	TGTGCCAGCAGCTATCCGGGACTAGCGGGAGTAGTTGAGCAGTTCTTC
15	TRBV15	.	TRBJ1-3	.	CATSRESVFGNTIYF	TGTGCCACCAGCAGAGAGTCCGTGTTTGGAAACACCATATATTTT
14	TRBV3-1/TRBV3-2	.	TRBJ1-5	once	CASSQSGGNQPQHF	TGTGCCAGCAGCCAATCGGGTGGGAATCAGCCCCAGCATTTT
15	TRBV7-8	TRBD1	TRBJ1-1	.	CASSSGGGEDTEAFF	TGTGCCAGCAGCTCAGGGGGGGGAGAGGACACTGAAGCTTTCTTT
17	TRBV7-2	.	TRBJ1-4	.	CASSPIGQLANNEKLFF	TGTGCCAGCAGCCCCATCGGACAGTTGGCGAATAATGAAAAACTGTTTTTT
13	TRBV28	.	TRBJ2-5	once	CASSFQGTETQYF	TGTGCCAGCAGTTTTCAGGGGACGGAGACCCAGTACTTC
15	TRBV27	TRBD1	TRBJ1-5	once	CASSPDRGFSQPQHF	TGTGCCAGCAGTCCGGACAGGGGTTTTAGTCAGCCCCAGCATTTT
14	TRBV6-5	TRBD2	TRBJ2-7	.	CASSYSLAGDEQYF	TGTGCCAGCAGTTACTCACTAGCGGGAGACGAGCAGTACTTC
16	TRBV27	TRBD1	TRBJ2-7	.	CASSFFGQGRSYEQYF	TGTGCCAGCAGTTTTTTCGGACAGGGTCGATCCTACGAGCAGTACTTC
15	TRBV15	.	TRBJ2-6	.	CATSPRGLGANVLTF	TGTGCCACCAGCCCGAGGGGCCTGGGGGCCAACGTCCTGACTTTC
14	TRBV28	.	TRBJ1-5	.	CASIAGVSNQPQHF	TGTGCCAGCATAGCAGGGGTCAGCAATCAGCCCCAGCATTTT
14	TRBV29-1	.	TRBJ2-7	.	CSYNGGSGFYEQYF	TGCAGCTATAACGGAGGTAGTGGATTCTACGAGCAGTACTTC
16	TRBV7-2	.	TRBJ1-6	.	CASSFLAEPSNSPLHF	TGTGCCAGCAGCTTTCTGGCAGAGCCCTCTAATTCACCCCTCCACTTT
13	TRBV19	.	TRBJ2-3	once	CASRPGAADTQYF	TGTGCCAGCCGACCCGGAGCAGCAGATACGCAGTATTTT
14	TRBV6-5	.	TRBJ1-2	.	CASSYGSGRDGYTF	TGTGCCAGCAGTTACGGGTCAGGGAGGGATGGCTACACCTTC
14	TRBV10-3	.	TRBJ2-2	.	CAISEGALTGELFF	TGTGCCATCAGTGAGGGGGCCCTCACCGGGGAGCTGTTTTTT
13	TRBV19	.	TRBJ2-3	.	CASRRTYSDTQYF	TGTGCCAGTAGACGGACTTATTCAGATACGCAGTATTTT
14	TRBV5-1	.	TRBJ1-4	.	CASSPGEQGEKLFF	TGCGCCAGCAGCCCCGGTGAACAGGGAGAAAAACTGTTTTTT
14	TRBV11-2	TRBD2	TRBJ2-7	.	CASSRNGGDYEQYF	TGTGCCAGCAGCCGAAATGGGGGGGACTACGAGCAGTACTTC